This T cell receptor beta chain was found in a study of vaccination effects on CD4 cells after COVID-19. Here immunoSEQ multiplex PCR was the method, and the copy in TCRdb shows in-frame clones only, minus some. The table shows about 73,000 clones, with under 85% occurring only once. Expansion with viral peptide pools was applied to antigen-specific CD4+ T cells by the ViraFEST assay prior to sequencing. Investigators separated out CD4+ T cells once about 10 days of culture had passed. Each vaccine recipient was nucleocapsid antibody negative and had no prior SARS-CoV-2 infection. Some 1.9 million PBMC per well were cultured with 10 IU/ml IL-2 and 7.5 to 10 ug/ml peptides. Half the medium was swapped for IL-2 medium on days 3 and 7. Worth noting for this clone: The antigen remains undetermined.

Trimming shortened V by 2 bases and J by 2 bases, and 13 bases separated the two germline ends. CDR1 is MNHEY, CDR2 SMNVEV, per germline (reference sequence). There are 16 residues in the CDR3. This chain joins TRBV27 and TRBJ1-3; TRBD1 is a possible D gene (6 bases). This receptor was taken from a human donor who received a COVID-19 vaccine. This specimen was CD4+ T cells from PBMCs cultured with HCoV-NL63 spike peptides, taken before COVID-19 vaccination. CDR3 in DNA: TGTGCCAGCAGTTTACGGGGGGCATTTCCTGGAAACACCATATATTTT. This sequence encodes CASSLRGAFPGNTIYF.